The 22 T cell receptor beta chains listed next were all sequenced from one sample in a study of CXCR3-negative and CXCR3-positive naive CD8 T cells. Through 5' RACE with UMI labels, the TRB cDNA libraries were prepared. TCRdb reprocessed the 5' RACE reads and keeps a single row for each CDR3 protein, giving no DNA. Here the sample table reports 50,000 to 65,000 distinct CDR3 sequences. Material for sequencing was memory CD8+ T cells from blood. All receptors come from a human donor in good health. Some clones in this sample may be carry-over from other donors' samples.

The chain couples TRBV7-2 to TRBJ1-2; TCRdb's D call, TRBD1, is unchecked because there is no DNA. The CDR3 is 12 residues long. Germline V gives CDR1 SGHTA, CDR2 FQGNSA. The CDR3 is CASSVTVPGYTF.

The chain has TRBV7-3 and TRBJ2-1; TCRdb's assignment of TRBD1 cannot be checked, as there is no DNA. Looked up from germline, CDR1 is SGHTA and CDR2 is FQGTGA. There are 14 residues in the CDR3. The CDR3 sequence: CASSHRTGGNEQFF.

The gene calls are TRBV5-1 and TRBJ1-1; without DNA, the TCRdb call of TRBD1 cannot be checked. Germline values: CDR1 SGHRS, CDR2 YFSETQ. The CDR3 covers 12 residues. The CDR3 loop reads CASRMAGAEAFF.

This sequence joins TRBV15 and TRBJ2-3; checking the TCRdb D call of TRBD2 is not possible without DNA. In germline, CDR1 is LNHNV, CDR2 YYDKDF (reference sequence). The CDR3 is made up of 16 amino acids. The CDR3 sequence is CATSREGTSGADTQYF.

This chain connects TRBV4-2 to TRBJ2-7; the TCRdb D gene call, TRBD2, has no DNA to confirm it. Germline CDR1 reads LGHNA; CDR2 reads YNFKEQ. The CDR3 loop spans 15 amino acids. CDR3 residues: CASSQDRASGYEQYF.

The V and J genes are TRBV19 and TRBJ1-1. This CDR3 comprises 15 residues. Per germline, CDR1 LNHDA and CDR2 SQIVND (reference sequence). The CDR3 sequence is CASSQPLAGDWYAFF. Full variable domain (missing parts from reference TRBV19 and TRBJ1-1): DGGITQSPKYLFRKEGQNVTLSCEQNLNHDAMYWYRQDPGQGLRLIYYSQIVNDFQKGDIAEGYSVSREKKESFPLTVTSAQKNPTAFYLCASSQPLAGDWYAFFGQGTRLTVV.

The chain joins TRBV23-1 to TRBJ1-1; TCRdb's D call of TRBD1 is untestable without DNA. TRBV23-1 is flagged as an ORF with uncertain function. CDR3 length: 13 residues. This CDR3 reads CASSHPGQTEAFF.

The chain combines TRBV4-1 with TRBJ2-1; TCRdb picks TRBD2, but there is no DNA to check that call. This CDR3 is 14 amino acids long. CDR1 is MGHRA, CDR2 YSYEKL, per germline. This CDR3 reads CASSQDVAANEQFF.

V usage is TRBV29-1 and J usage is TRBJ1-2. Germline V lookup: CDR1 SQVTM, CDR2 ANQGSEA. The CDR3 is made up of 13 amino acids. The CDR3 spells CSVEMGPRGGYTF.

The chain carries TRBV10-3 and TRBJ2-5; TCRdb's D call of TRBD2 is untestable without DNA. The germline V gene has CDR1 ENHRY and CDR2 SYGVKD. This CDR3 has 15 residues. The CDR3 sequence: CAIRPGTSLMETQYF.

This chain connects TRBV7-6 to TRBJ2-2; the D call from TCRdb, TRBD1, cannot be confirmed without DNA. The CDR3 spans 16 residues. CDR1 and CDR2 from the germline V gene are SGHVS and FNYEAQ. CDR3 protein: CASSTMRGASTGELFF. Full variable domain (outside the CDR3, taken from reference TRBV7-6 and TRBJ2-2): GAGVSQSPRYKVTKRGQDVALRCDPISGHVSLYWYRQALGQGPEFLTYFNYEAQQDKSGLPNDRFSAERPEGSISTLTIQRTEQRDSAMYRCASSTMRGASTGELFFGEGSRLTVL.

This chain joins TRBV28 and TRBJ2-6; the TCRdb D gene call, TRBD2, has no DNA to confirm it. The CDR3 is 15 amino acids. Germline V gives CDR1 MDHEN, CDR2 SYDVKM. The CDR3 is CASSKGLSGANVLTF.

The rearrangement joins TRBV9 to TRBJ2-7. Germline assignment: CDR1 SGDLS and CDR2 YYNGEE. There are 15 residues in the CDR3. CDR3 residues: CASSVGQAPAYEQYF.

The CDR3 protein is CASSLSSTDTQYF. The J gene is TRBJ2-3, the V gene TRBV12-3 or TRBV12-4. This CDR3 spans 13 amino acids.

The J gene is TRBJ2-7, the V gene TRBV29-1; the TCRdb call, TRBD2, lacks DNA for checking. This CDR3 is built from 13 residues. Germline CDR1 is SQVTM and CDR2 is ANQGSEA. CDR3 in amino acids: CSVGLAGAYEQYF.

The chain combines TRBV11-3 with TRBJ2-2; the TCRdb D gene call, TRBD2, has no DNA to confirm it. Germline CDR1 and CDR2: SGHNT and YENEEA. The CDR3 loop spans 17 amino acids. The CDR3 region is CASSLESPGLETGELFF.

The rearrangement joins TRBV14 to TRBJ2-3; TCRdb proposes TRBD2, but this gene call is untestable without DNA. Germline CDR1 is SGHDN and CDR2 is FVKESK. The CDR3 consists of 17 residues. CDR3 loop: CASSPEEAGGPSDTQYF.

The CDR3 reads CASSHREWSYNEQFF. The chain employs TRBV6-6 and TRBJ2-1; TCRdb proposes TRBD1, but this gene call is untestable without DNA. The V gene's germline CDR1 is MNHNY and CDR2 SVGAGI (reference sequence). The CDR3 is 15 residues long.

CDR3 region: CASSVGGRPTYEQYF. V and J are TRBV9 and TRBJ2-7; the TCRdb D gene call, TRBD1, has no DNA to confirm it. CDR3 length: 15 amino acids. The germline V gene has CDR1 SGDLS and CDR2 YYNGEE.

The chain has TRBV20-1 and TRBJ2-5; with no DNA, the TCRdb D assignment of TRBD2 cannot be verified. This CDR3 contains 16 residues. The germline V gene has CDR1 DFQATT and CDR2 SNEGSKA (reference sequence). The chain's CDR3 is CSVRIPGLATQETQYF.

This rearrangement joins TRBV29-1 to TRBJ2-1. This CDR3 is built from 15 residues. The V gene's germline CDR1 is SQVTM and CDR2 ANQGSEA. CDR3 sequence: CSVPDPTSSYNEQFF.

The chain links TRBV6-5 to TRBJ1-6; TCRdb's D call of TRBD1 is untestable without DNA. This CDR3 contains 16 residues. CDR1 is MNHEY and CDR2 is SVGAGI in the germline V gene. CDR3 loop: CASTHQGSRVNSPLHF.